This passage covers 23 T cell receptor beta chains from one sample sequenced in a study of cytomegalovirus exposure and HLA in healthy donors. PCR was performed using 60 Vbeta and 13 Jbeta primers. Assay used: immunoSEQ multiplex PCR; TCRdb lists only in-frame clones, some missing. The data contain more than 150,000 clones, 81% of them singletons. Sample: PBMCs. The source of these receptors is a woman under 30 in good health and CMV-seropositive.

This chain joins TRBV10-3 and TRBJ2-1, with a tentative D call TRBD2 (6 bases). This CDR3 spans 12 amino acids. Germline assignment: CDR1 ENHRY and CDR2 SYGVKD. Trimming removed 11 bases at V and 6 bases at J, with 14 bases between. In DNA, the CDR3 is TGTGCCGCCACTAGCTACCTCAATGAGCAGTTCTTC. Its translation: CAATSYLNEQFF.

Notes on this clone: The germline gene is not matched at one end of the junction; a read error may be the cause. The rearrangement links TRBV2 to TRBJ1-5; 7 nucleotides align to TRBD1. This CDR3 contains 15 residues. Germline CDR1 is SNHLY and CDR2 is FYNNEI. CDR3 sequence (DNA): TGTGCCGGCAGCTCGGAGACAGGGCCAAGACAGCCCCAGCATTTT. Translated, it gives CAGSSETGPRQPQHF.

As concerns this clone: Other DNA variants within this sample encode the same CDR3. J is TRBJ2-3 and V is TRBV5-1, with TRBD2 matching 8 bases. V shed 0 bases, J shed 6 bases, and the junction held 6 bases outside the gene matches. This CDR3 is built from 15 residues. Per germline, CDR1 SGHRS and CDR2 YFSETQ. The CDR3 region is CASSLVGGGTDTQYF. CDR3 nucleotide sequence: TGCGCCAGCAGCTTGGTCGGCGGGGGGACGGATACGCAGTATTTT.

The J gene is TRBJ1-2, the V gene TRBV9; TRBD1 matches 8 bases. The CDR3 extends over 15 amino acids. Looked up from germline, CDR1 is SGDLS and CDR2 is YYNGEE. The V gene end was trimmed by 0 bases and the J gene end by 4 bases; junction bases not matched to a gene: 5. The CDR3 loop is CASSVAHRGTYGYTF. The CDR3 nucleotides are TGTGCCAGCAGCGTAGCTCACAGGGGGACCTATGGCTACACCTTC.

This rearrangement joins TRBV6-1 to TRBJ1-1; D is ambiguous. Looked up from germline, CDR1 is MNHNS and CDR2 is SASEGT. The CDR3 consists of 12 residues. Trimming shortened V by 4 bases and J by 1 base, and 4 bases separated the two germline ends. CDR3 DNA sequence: TGTGCCAGCAGTGTGAGGAACACTGAAGCTTTCTTT. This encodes CASSVRNTEAFF.

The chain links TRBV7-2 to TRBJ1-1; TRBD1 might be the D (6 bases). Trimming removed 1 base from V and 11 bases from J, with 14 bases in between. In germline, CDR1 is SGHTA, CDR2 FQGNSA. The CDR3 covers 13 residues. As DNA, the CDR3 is TGTGCCAGCAGCTTAGGGACAGAACGTCGGGCTTTCTTT. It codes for CASSLGTERRAFF. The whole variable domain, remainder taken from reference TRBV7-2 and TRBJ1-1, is GAGVSQSPSNKVTEKGKDVELRCDPISGHTALYWYRQSLGQGLEFLIYFQGNSAPDKSGLPSDRFSAERTGGSVSTLTIQRTQQEDSAVYLCASSLGTERRAFFGQGTRLTVV.

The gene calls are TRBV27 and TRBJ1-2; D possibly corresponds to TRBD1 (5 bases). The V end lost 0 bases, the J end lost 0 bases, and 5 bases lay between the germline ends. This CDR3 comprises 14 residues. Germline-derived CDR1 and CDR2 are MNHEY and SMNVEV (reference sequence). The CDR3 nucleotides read TGTGCCAGCAGTTTATCGACAGCTAACTATGGCTACACCTTC. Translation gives CASSLSTANYGYTF.

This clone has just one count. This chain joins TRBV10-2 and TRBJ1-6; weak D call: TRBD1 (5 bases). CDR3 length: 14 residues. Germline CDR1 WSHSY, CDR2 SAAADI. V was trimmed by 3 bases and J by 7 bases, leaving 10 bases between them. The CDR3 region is CASSDQQVNSPLHF. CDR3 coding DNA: TGCGCCAGCAGTGATCAACAGGTGAATTCACCCCTCCACTTT.

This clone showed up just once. The CDR3 DNA is TGTGCCAGCAGCTTAGTTATGCTCCGGGAGACCCAGTACTTC. Translating gives CASSLVMLRETQYF. The rearrangement joins TRBV7-2 to TRBJ2-5; D gene ambiguous. Germline V lookup: CDR1 SGHTA, CDR2 FQGNSA. The CDR3 spans 14 residues. Trimming removed 1 base from V and 5 bases from J, with 11 bases in between. Full variable domain (missing parts from reference TRBV7-2 and TRBJ2-5): GAGVSQSPSNKVTEKGKDVELRCDPISGHTALYWYRQSLGQGLEFLIYFQGNSAPDKSGLPSDRFSAERTGGSVSTLTIQRTQQEDSAVYLCASSLVMLRETQYFGPGTRLLVL.

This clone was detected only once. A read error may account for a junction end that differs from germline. Here the CDR3 reads CASSSEGSVNTIYF. Here the CDR3 DNA reads TGCGCCAGCAGCTCTGAGGGTTCTGTAAACACCATATATTTT. This chain connects TRBV5-1 to TRBJ1-3; D unresolved. The CDR3 spans 14 residues. Germline assignment: CDR1 SGHRS and CDR2 YFSETQ. The entire variable domain, with the rest obtained from reference TRBV5-1 and TRBJ1-3, is as follows: KAGVTQTPRYLIKTRGQQVTLSCSPISGHRSVSWYQQTPGQGLQFLFEYFSETQRNKGNFPGRFSGRQFSNSRSEMNVSTLELGDSALYLCASSSEGSVNTIYFGEGSWLTVV.

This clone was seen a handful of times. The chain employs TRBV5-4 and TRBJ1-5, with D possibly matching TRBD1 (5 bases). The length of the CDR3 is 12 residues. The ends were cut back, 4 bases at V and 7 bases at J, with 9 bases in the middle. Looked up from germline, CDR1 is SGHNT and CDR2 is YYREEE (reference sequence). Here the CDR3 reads CASSLDSQPQHF. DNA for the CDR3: TGTGCCAGCAGCCTAGACAGCCAGCCCCAGCATTTT.

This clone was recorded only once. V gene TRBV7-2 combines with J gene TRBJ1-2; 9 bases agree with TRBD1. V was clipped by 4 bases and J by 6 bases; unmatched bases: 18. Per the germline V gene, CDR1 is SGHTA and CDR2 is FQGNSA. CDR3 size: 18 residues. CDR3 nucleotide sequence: TGTGCCAGCAGCTCTAGCCCCGGGACAGGGTGGGTTAGTAATGGCTACACCTTC. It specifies CASSSSPGTGWVSNGYTF.

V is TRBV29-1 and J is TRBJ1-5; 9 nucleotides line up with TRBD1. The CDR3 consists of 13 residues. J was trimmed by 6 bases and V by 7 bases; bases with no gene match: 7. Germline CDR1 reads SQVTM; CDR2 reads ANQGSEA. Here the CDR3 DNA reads TGCAGCGCTGGACAGGGGCTAGGTCAGCCCCAGCATTTT. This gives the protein CSAGQGLGQPQHF.

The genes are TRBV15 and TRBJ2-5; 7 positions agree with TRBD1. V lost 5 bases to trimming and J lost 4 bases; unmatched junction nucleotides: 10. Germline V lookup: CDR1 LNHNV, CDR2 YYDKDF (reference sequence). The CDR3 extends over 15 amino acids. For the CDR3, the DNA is TGTGCCACCAGCGGCCGACAGGGTGGAATAGAGACCCAGTACTTC. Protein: CATSGRQGGIETQYF.

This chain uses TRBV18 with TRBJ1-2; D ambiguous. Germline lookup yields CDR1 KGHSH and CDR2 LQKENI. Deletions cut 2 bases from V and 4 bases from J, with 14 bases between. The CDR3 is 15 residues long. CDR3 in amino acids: CASSPSTDRGYGYTF. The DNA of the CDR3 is TGTGCCAGCTCACCATCGACCGACCGGGGCTATGGCTACACCTTC.

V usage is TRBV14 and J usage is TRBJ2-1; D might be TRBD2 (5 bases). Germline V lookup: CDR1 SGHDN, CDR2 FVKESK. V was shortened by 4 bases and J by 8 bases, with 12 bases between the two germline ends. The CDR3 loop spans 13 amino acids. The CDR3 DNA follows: TGTGCCAGCAGCCCGACTATTCTTTATGAGCAGTTCTTC. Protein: CASSPTILYEQFF. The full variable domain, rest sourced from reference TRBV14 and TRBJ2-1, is EAGVTQFPSHSVIEKGQTVTLRCDPISGHDNLYWYRRVMGKEIKFLLHFVKESKQDESGMPNNRFLAERTGGTYSTLKVQPAELEDSGVYFCASSPTILYEQFFGPGTRLTVL.

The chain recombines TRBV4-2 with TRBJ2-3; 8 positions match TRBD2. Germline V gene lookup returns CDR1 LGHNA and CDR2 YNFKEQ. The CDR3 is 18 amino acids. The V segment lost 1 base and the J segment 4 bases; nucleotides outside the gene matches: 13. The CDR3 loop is CASSQAPPGRGVADTQYF. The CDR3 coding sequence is TGTGCCAGCAGCCAAGCCCCCCCGGGGCGGGGGGTAGCAGATACGCAGTATTTT.

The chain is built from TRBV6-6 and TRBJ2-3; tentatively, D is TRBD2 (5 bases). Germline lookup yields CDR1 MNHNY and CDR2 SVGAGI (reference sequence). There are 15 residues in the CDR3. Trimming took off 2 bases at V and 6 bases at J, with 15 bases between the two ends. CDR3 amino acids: CASSYEGGSRDTQYF. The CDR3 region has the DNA TGTGCCAGCAGTTACGAAGGCGGGTCTCGGGATACGCAGTATTTT.

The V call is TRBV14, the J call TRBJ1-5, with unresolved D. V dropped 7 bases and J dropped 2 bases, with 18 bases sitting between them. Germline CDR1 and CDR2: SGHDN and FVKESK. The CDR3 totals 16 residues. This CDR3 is CASKTRSSGGNQPQHF. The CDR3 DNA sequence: TGTGCCAGCAAGACAAGATCATCCGGGGGCAATCAGCCCCAGCATTTT. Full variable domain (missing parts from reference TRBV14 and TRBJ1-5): EAGVTQFPSHSVIEKGQTVTLRCDPISGHDNLYWYRRVMGKEIKFLLHFVKESKQDESGMPNNRFLAERTGGTYSTLKVQPAELEDSGVYFCASKTRSSGGNQPQHFGDGTRLSIL.

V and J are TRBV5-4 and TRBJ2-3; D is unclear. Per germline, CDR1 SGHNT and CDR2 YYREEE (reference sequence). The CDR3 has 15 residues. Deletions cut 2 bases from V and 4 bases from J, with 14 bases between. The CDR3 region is CASSLDLLRADTQYF. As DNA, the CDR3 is TGTGCCAGCAGCTTAGATTTGCTCCGAGCAGATACGCAGTATTTT.

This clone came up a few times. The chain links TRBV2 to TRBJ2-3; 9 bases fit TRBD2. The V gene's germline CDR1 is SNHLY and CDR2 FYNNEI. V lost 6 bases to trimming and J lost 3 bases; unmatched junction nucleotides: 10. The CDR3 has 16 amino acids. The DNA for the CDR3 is TGTGCCAGCAGGTTAGCGGGGGTTCTAGCAACAGATACGCAGTATTTT. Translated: CASRLAGVLATDTQYF.

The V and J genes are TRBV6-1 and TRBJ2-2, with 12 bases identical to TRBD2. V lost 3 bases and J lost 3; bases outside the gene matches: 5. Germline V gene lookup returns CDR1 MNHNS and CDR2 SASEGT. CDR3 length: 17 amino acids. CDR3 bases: TGTGCCAGCAGTGAGAGACTAGCGGGGGCTCACACCGGGGAGCTGTTTTTT. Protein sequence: CASSERLAGAHTGELFF.

The CDR3 DNA sequence: TGTGCCAGCAGTTTATGGGTCGGGGAGACCCAGTACTTC. This sequence encodes CASSLWVGETQYF. The chain carries TRBV27 and TRBJ2-5; D is undetermined. The V gene lost 1 base and the J gene lost 5 bases, with 8 bases spanning the gap. CDR3 length: 13 residues. Per germline, CDR1 MNHEY and CDR2 SMNVEV (reference sequence).